The present TCR beta chain was sequenced within a study of vaccination effects on CD4 cells after COVID-19. Notes on the study in general: After vaccination, at late timepoints, clones induced by infection and by vaccine contracted markedly.

The method was immunoSEQ multiplex PCR; TCRdb's version includes in-frame clones alone and lacks a portion of them. This table holds tens of thousands of clones, approximately 79% found once. Details on this clone: The antigen remains undetermined.

Germline V gene sequence: CDR1 MDHEN, CDR2 SYDVKM. J was trimmed by 0 bases and V by 7 bases; bases with no gene match: 12. CDR3 length: 17 amino acids. With the ViraFEST assay, the study expanded antigen-specific CD4+ T cells using viral peptide pools, then sequenced them. Between days 9 and 10 of culture, CD4+ T cells were separated out. Supplemented with approximately 10 IU/ml IL-2 and 10 ug/ml peptides, more than 1.5 million PBMC per well were kept in culture. The sequence was obtained from a human donor who received a COVID-19 vaccine. The sequencing used CD4+ T cells from PBMCs cultured with HCoV-229E spike peptides, collected before COVID-19 vaccination. The V and J genes are TRBV28 and TRBJ2-1, with 7 bases aligning to TRBD2. The DNA for the CDR3 is TGTGCCAGCACCCCGATTGGCGGGGGTACCTCCTACAATGAGCAGTTCTTC. Its protein is CASTPIGGGTSYNEQFF.